Listed here are 3 T cell receptor beta chains from one sample, sequenced in a study of cytomegalovirus exposure and HLA in healthy donors. PCR used 60 Vbeta primers and 13 Jbeta primers. The repertoire was sequenced with immunoSEQ multiplex PCR; TCRdb's copy has only in-frame clones and lacks some. The sample table includes around 200,000 clones. Material: PBMCs. Every receptor here comes from a girl between 2 and 10 years old in good health and CMV-seropositive.

This sequence joins TRBV5-6 and TRBJ2-7; D is possibly TRBD1 (5 bases). There are 14 residues in the CDR3. V was shortened by 0 bases and J by 3 bases, with 10 bases between the two germline ends. CDR1 and CDR2 from the germline V gene are SGHDT and YYEEEE. CDR3 residues: CASSLEGVYYEQYF. Here the CDR3 DNA reads TGTGCCAGCAGCTTGGAAGGGGTCTACTACGAGCAGTACTTC.

In the case of this clone: At one of its ends the junction is not consistent with the germline gene, which may arise from a read error. This chain uses TRBV15 with TRBJ2-7, with D hard to call. CDR3 size: 13 residues. The germline gives CDR1 LNHNV, CDR2 YYDKDF (reference sequence). For the CDR3, the DNA is TGTGCCACCTGCAGAGGAGCCTCCTACGAGCAGTACTTC. Amino acid sequence: CATCRGASYEQYF.

The chain couples TRBV4-1 to TRBJ1-5, with 8 bases identical to TRBD1. The V gene end was trimmed by 0 bases and the J gene end by 3 bases; junction bases not matched to a gene: 4. The CDR3 is made up of 16 amino acids. Germline V gives CDR1 MGHRA, CDR2 YSYEKL. CDR3 sequence reads: CASSQDQDRANQPQHF. The CDR3, as DNA: TGCGCCAGCAGCCAAGACCAGGACAGGGCCAATCAGCCCCAGCATTTT.